This TCR beta chain is drawn from a study of T cell repertoires in cytomegalovirus infection. TCRdb called the reads again in MiXCR, with one record for every CDR3 protein. Of some 940,000 distinct CDR3 sequences listed, less than 35% are singletons. This clonotype was seen only a few times. Its cognate antigen is unknown. Trimming left V 5 bases short and J 2 bases short, with 13 bases between. The CDR3 contains 14 residues. The germline gives CDR1 SEHNR, CDR2 FQNEAQ (reference sequence). The receptor comes from a human donor in good health (CMV status not recorded). Some clones in this sample may be carry-over from other donors' samples. The chain combines TRBV7-9 with TRBJ2-7; no clear D. Sequences were derived from cultured CD8+ T cells from PBMCs, sampled from culture after CMV antigen stimulation. CDR3 protein: CASSPLGSPYEQYF. The CDR3 bases are TGTGCCAGCAGCCCCCTGGGCAGTCCCTACGAGCAGTACTTC.